What follows is one T cell receptor (beta chain) and its context. Its antigen is not identified. Participants with hyperthyroidism, aged 18 to 65, were newly diagnosed with under 2 months' duration. Enrollment excluded any patients with other autoimmune diseases, uncontrolled infections, pregnancy or lactation. The V end was cut by 3 bases, the J end by 7 bases, with 7 bases between. The V gene's germline CDR1 is LNHDA and CDR2 SQIVND (reference sequence). The CDR3 runs 12 residues. The entry originates in a study of Graves' ophthalmopathy and Graves' hyperthyroidism. The wider study: Stable hyperthyroidism meant no progression to ophthalmopathy within 18 months of follow-up.

The study amplified TCR beta CDR3 regions using RNA transcripts. In the first round, RT-PCR was carried out with HTBI primers, and a multiplex PCR formed the second round. TCRdb processed the multiplex PCR reads anew with MiXCR; each CDR3 protein has one entry. The table lists 560,000 or so distinct CDR3 sequences, under 45% of them singletons, with roughly 4% in the top ten. Findings of the study overall: Blood also harbored most expanded thyroid clonotypes above 0.001 frequency.

This chain joins TRBV19 and TRBJ2-1; no clear D. Sequencing used peripheral blood or thyroid tissue (not recorded which). This clonotype originated in an adult man with Graves' hyperthyroidism. CDR3 sequence: CASSIWGNEQFF. CDR3 bases: TGTGCCAGTAGTATTTGGGGAAATGAGCAGTTCTTC.